These T cell receptor beta chains were read from a single sample in a study of identical twins. One entry per CDR3 protein results from TCRdb running MiXCR on the 5' RACE reads. The sample consists of 450,000 or so distinct CDR3 sequences, 20% to 25% of them appearing once. These data are also associated with another study on T cells expressing NK-cell markers.

Sequenced: CD4+ T cells sorted from blood. These receptors were collected from a woman under 30 in good health. Each CDR3 is given with its conserved first and last residue. D genes are given only for firm matches. Where a row states a size, it is once, few, many or the class of an expanded clone; other rows omit it.

TRBD2,TRBV7-8,TRBJ2-1,.,TGTGCCAGCAGCTTCGAGGGACTAGCGGGAGCGGCCTACAATGAGCAGTTCTTC,CASSFEGLAGAAYNEQFF
TRBD1,TRBV12-3/TRBV12-4,TRBJ1-3,few,TGTGCCAGCAGCCCAGGGGGCACTGGAAACACCATATATTTT,CASSPGGTGNTIYF
.,TRBV11-2,TRBJ2-7,few,TGTGCCAGCAGCTCCGAGAGCAGGTCGGGCGAGCAGTACTTC,CASSSESRSGEQYF
TRBD2,TRBV20-1,TRBJ2-3,few,TGCAGTGCTGCTGGGACTAGCGGGGGGCGAGGTACGCAGTATTTT,CSAAGTSGGRGTQYF
TRBD2,TRBV5-1,TRBJ2-3,few,TGCGCCAGCGGCCCGCGGGGGGGCCAAGCAGATACGCAGTATTTT,CASGPRGGQADTQYF
.,TRBV12-3/TRBV12-4,TRBJ1-1,many,TGTGCCAGCCGGATGGGGGGTCCTGAAGCTTTCTTT,CASRMGGPEAFF
.,TRBV27,TRBJ2-6,.,TGTGCCAGCGGGGGGCTAGACTCTGGGGCCAACGTCCTGACTTTC,CASGGLDSGANVLTF
.,TRBV7-9,TRBJ2-5,.,TGTGCCAGCAGCTGGATCCGGGACGGGGAGACCCAGTACTTC,CASSWIRDGETQYF
.,TRBV9,TRBJ2-1,.,TGTGCCAGTAAACAGGAGGACTCCTACAATGAGCAGTTCTTC,CASKQEDSYNEQFF
TRBD2,TRBV28,TRBJ2-1,.,TGTGCCAGCGGGCTCGGGGGGGCTTACAATGAGCAGTTCTTC,CASGLGGAYNEQFF
.,TRBV12-3/TRBV12-4,TRBJ2-7,.,TGTGCCAGCAGAGAAACAGACTCCTACGAGCAGTACTTC,CASRETDSYEQYF
TRBD1,TRBV25-1,TRBJ1-1,.,TGTGCCAGCAGGACAGGGGCTGAAGCTTTCTTT,CASRTGAEAFF
.,TRBV6-1,TRBJ1-5,.,TGTGCCAGCAGCGGGGGCTTACATCAGCCCCAGCATTTT,CASSGGLHQPQHF
TRBD2,TRBV5-1,TRBJ2-7,few,TGCGCCAGCAGCTCAGGCGGGAGACCTTCTGAGCAGTACTTC,CASSSGGRPSEQYF
TRBD2,TRBV20-1,TRBJ2-1,.,TGCAGTGCTAGTGGACGGGGGGGCCTATATAATGAGCAGTTCTTC,CSASGRGGLYNEQFF
.,TRBV9,TRBJ2-5,once,TGTGCCACGGGGCGTGGGGGGACGGAGACCCAGTACTTC,CATGRGGTETQYF